What follows are 27 T cell receptor beta chains derived from one specimen sequenced in a study of T cell repertoires in cytomegalovirus infection. TCRdb fed the reads into MiXCR, producing one record per CDR3 protein. The sample consists of about 920,000 distinct CDR3 sequences, roughly 31% of them appearing once. The antigens these receptors bind are not known. Sequenced material: cultured CD8+ T cells from PBMCs, taken from culture after CMV antigen stimulation. The source of these receptors is a human donor in good health (CMV status not recorded). Some clones in this sample may be carry-over from other donors' samples.

This clonotype has only a few counts. This rearrangement joins TRBV25-1 to TRBJ1-1, with D uncertain. Germline lookup yields CDR1 MGHDK and CDR2 SYGVNS. Trimming stripped 2 bases from V and 5 bases from J, with 6 bases between. The CDR3 is 12 residues long. DNA for the CDR3: TGTGCCAGCAGTGAAATGGGTACTGAAGCTTTCTTT. Protein: CASSEMGTEAFF. The entire variable domain, with the rest obtained from reference TRBV25-1 and TRBJ1-1, is as follows: EADIYQTPRYLVIGTGKKITLECSQTMGHDKMYWYQQDPGMELHLIHYSYGVNSTEKGDLSSESTVSRIRTEHFPLTLESARPSHTSQYLCASSEMGTEAFFGQGTRLTVV.

This clonotype was observed a few times. This sequence joins TRBV6-1 and TRBJ2-2; 13 nucleotides match TRBD2. Germline-derived CDR1 and CDR2 are MNHNS and SASEGT. The length of the CDR3 is 17 residues. The ends lost 5 bases at V and 1 base at J; junction bases unmatched: 4. The CDR3 sequence is CASSPWTSGGNTGELFF. CDR3 DNA: TGTGCCAGCAGTCCCTGGACTAGCGGGGGGAACACCGGGGAGCTGTTTTTT.

CDR3 in DNA: TGTGCCATCAGTGAACAGGGGCGGGATGAAAAACTGTTTTTT. Its protein product is CAISEQGRDEKLFF. The chain employs TRBV10-3 and TRBJ1-4; 7 bases are a match to TRBD1. V shed 3 bases, J shed 6 bases, and the junction held 4 bases outside the gene matches. The CDR3 has 14 amino acids. The germline gives CDR1 ENHRY, CDR2 SYGVKD.

The chain employs TRBV5-6 and TRBJ1-6; D gene unclear. Germline CDR1 reads SGHDT; CDR2 reads YYEEEE. This CDR3 is built from 14 residues. Trimming removed 0 bases at V and 7 bases at J, with 8 bases between. The CDR3 sequence: CASSLVTRNSPLHF. The CDR3 DNA follows: TGTGCCAGCAGCTTGGTAACCAGAAATTCACCCCTCCACTTT.

The CDR3 DNA reads TGTGCCAGCAGCGTAGGCAGCGGGGGGCAGCTAGAGACCCAGTACTTC. Its translation: CASSVGSGGQLETQYF. V and J are TRBV9 and TRBJ2-5; 9 bases line up with TRBD2. Germline V gives CDR1 SGDLS, CDR2 YYNGEE. Trimming removed 0 bases from V and 4 bases from J; junction bases left unmatched: 7. The CDR3 sequence is 16 residues long.

The V gene is TRBV6-5, the J gene TRBJ1-1, with D perhaps TRBD1 (6 bases). Germline lookup yields CDR1 MNHEY and CDR2 SVGAGI. The V end lost 6 bases, the J end lost 4 bases, and 21 bases lay between the germline ends. The CDR3 is 16 amino acids. The CDR3 loop reads CASSRNSQGQGTEAFF. The CDR3, as DNA: TGTGCCAGCAGCCGAAATAGCCAGGGACAAGGCACTGAAGCTTTCTTT.

The chain recombines TRBV11-2 with TRBJ2-5; TRBD1 might be the D (6 bases). Germline values: CDR1 SGHAT, CDR2 FQNNGV. The CDR3 extends over 15 amino acids. V was pared by 1 base and J by 1 base, with 10 bases between. Written as DNA, the CDR3 is TGTGCCAGCAGCTTAGCAGACAGGACCCAAGAGACCCAGTACTTC. This sequence encodes CASSLADRTQETQYF.

This clonotype occurred many times. The genes are TRBV4-3 and TRBJ2-7; 7 positions agree with TRBD1. Germline V gene data show CDR1 as LGHNA and CDR2 as YSLEER. V was clipped by 0 bases and J by 4 bases; unmatched bases: 3. This CDR3 has 14 residues. The CDR3, as DNA: TGCGCCAGCAGCCAAGACAGGGGGTATTACGAGCAGTACGTC. It codes for CASSQDRGYYEQYV.

This clonotype was detected only a few times. This sequence joins TRBV6-5 and TRBJ1-5, with D possibly TRBD1 on 5 matching bases. Per the germline V gene, CDR1 is MNHEY and CDR2 is SVGAGI. The CDR3 covers 13 residues. V lost 5 bases, J lost 6 bases, and 11 bases lay in between. The CDR3: CASSPFTGQPQHF. For the CDR3, the DNA is TGTGCCAGCAGTCCATTTACAGGTCAGCCCCAGCATTTT.

This clonotype was counted a few times. The rearrangement joins TRBV11-2 to TRBJ2-5, with 8 bases identical to TRBD2. This CDR3 comprises 16 residues. Trimming cost V 3 bases and J 2 bases; bases outside gene matches: 8. From germline, CDR1 is SGHAT and CDR2 FQNNGV. The CDR3 here is CASSFGGGITQETQYF. In nucleotides, the CDR3 is TGTGCCAGCAGCTTCGGCGGGGGGATCACTCAAGAGACCCAGTACTTC.

The rearrangement joins TRBV4-2 to TRBJ2-5, with no clear D. The germline V gene has CDR1 LGHNA and CDR2 YNFKEQ. V was shortened by 4 bases and J by 5 bases, with 11 bases between the two germline ends. CDR3 length equals 13 residues. CDR3 amino acids: CASSPNLQETQYF. Written as DNA, the CDR3 is TGTGCCAGCAGCCCGAACCTACAGGAGACCCAGTACTTC.

This clonotype was observed a few times. This rearrangement joins TRBV6-5 to TRBJ1-5; 8 bases fit TRBD1. Germline CDR1 and CDR2: MNHEY and SVGAGI. V dropped 0 bases and J dropped 5; count of bases not matched to a gene: 0. This CDR3 spans 14 amino acids. CDR3 DNA: TGTGCCAGCAGTTACTCGGGACAGGATCAGCCCCAGCATTTT. Residues: CASSYSGQDQPQHF.

The chain recombines TRBV2 with TRBJ2-1, with a weak D call TRBD1 (5 bases). The CDR3 runs to 15 residues. The V gene lost 5 bases and the J gene lost 4 bases, with 15 bases spanning the gap. The germline V gene encodes CDR1 SNHLY and CDR2 FYNNEI. CDR3 sequence reads: CASSLDRNLYNEQFF. The DNA of the CDR3 is TGTGCCAGCAGTCTCGACAGAAACTTATACAATGAGCAGTTCTTC.

With respect to this clonotype: A much larger clonotype is one base distant, so this may be a read error. This chain joins TRBV7-2 and TRBJ2-7; weak D call: TRBD1 (6 bases). Germline V CDR1 and CDR2: SGHTA, FQGNSA. This CDR3 contains 14 residues. Trimming shortened V by 5 bases and J by 0 bases, and 11 bases separated the two germline ends. The CDR3 sequence is CASSLQGFSYEQYV. As DNA, the CDR3 is TGTGCCAGCAGCCTCCAGGGGTTCTCCTACGAGCAGTACGTC.

This clonotype was observed a handful of times. The chain carries TRBV15 and TRBJ1-5; 8 bases line up with TRBD1. Germline CDR1 LNHNV, CDR2 YYDKDF (reference sequence). The CDR3 spans 18 residues. The ends lost 1 base at V and 7 bases at J; junction bases unmatched: 15. Written as DNA, the CDR3 is TGTGCCACCAGCAGAGGGGGCAGGGGGCTCGGTAGCGGGCAGCCCCAGCATTTT. It yields the protein CATSRGGRGLGSGQPQHF.

Ten or more counts support this clonotype. In DNA, the CDR3 is TGTGCCACCCTTCACAGGGAGGACTATGGCTACACCTTC. This gives the protein CATLHREDYGYTF. V usage is TRBV7-2 and J usage is TRBJ1-2; D may be TRBD1 (6 bases). Germline V CDR1 and CDR2: SGHTA, FQGNSA. The ends were cut back, 10 bases at V and 3 bases at J, with 15 bases in the middle. CDR3 length: 13 amino acids.

This chain uses TRBV7-2 with TRBJ1-2; 7 bases match TRBD1. Germline values: CDR1 SGHTA, CDR2 FQGNSA. The CDR3 is 15 amino acids. V shed 1 base and J 4 bases; nucleotides not matched to a gene: 6. The DNA of the CDR3 is TGTGCCAGCAGCTTAGTTCCCGGACAGGTCTATGGCTACACCTTC. Protein: CASSLVPGQVYGYTF.

The genes are TRBV29-1 and TRBJ2-7; 9 nucleotides match TRBD1. The CDR3 has 14 residues. V trimming: 6 bases; J trimming: 5 bases; junction bases outside the gene matches: 11. CDR1 SQVTM and CDR2 ANQGSEA come from the germline V gene. Written as DNA, the CDR3 is TGCAGCGTCTCAACCGGGACAGGGACAAACGAGCAGTACGTC. Its protein is CSVSTGTGTNEQYV.

This clonotype was seen many times. The CDR3 sequence is CASRNQGSNQPQHF. The CDR3, as DNA: TGTGCCAGCAGAAATCAGGGGAGCAATCAGCCCCAGCATTTT. This chain connects TRBV12-3 or TRBV12-4 to TRBJ1-5; maybe TRBD1 (6 bases). Trimming pared 6 bases from V and 1 base from J, leaving 10 bases between. The length of the CDR3 is 14 residues.

The V call is TRBV20-1, the J call TRBJ2-1; no clear D. V lost 6 bases and J lost 9, with 12 bases in between. Germline CDR1 is DFQATT and CDR2 is SNEGSKA (reference sequence). The length of the CDR3 is 11 residues. In DNA form, the CDR3 reads TGCAGTGCCCCCCGTATCGGTGAGCAGTTCTTC. Translation gives CSAPRIGEQFF.

This clonotype was picked up a small number of times. The chain combines TRBV7-8 with TRBJ1-5, with 9 bases matching TRBD1. Germline lookup yields CDR1 SGHVS and CDR2 FQNEAQ. Trimming cost V 3 bases and J 0 bases; bases outside gene matches: 6. CDR3 length: 17 residues. The CDR3 DNA follows: TGTGCCAGCAGCTTCCACAGGACAGGGGATAGCAATCAGCCCCAGCATTTT. It yields the protein CASSFHRTGDSNQPQHF.

The chain combines TRBV12-3 or TRBV12-4 with TRBJ2-5; TRBD1 is a possible D gene (5 bases). Trimming removed 6 bases from V and 3 bases from J, with 14 bases in between. The CDR3 has 14 amino acids. The CDR3 region is CASSFTAREETQYF. The CDR3 DNA reads as TGTGCCAGCAGCTTCACGGCCAGGGAAGAGACCCAGTACTTC.

This clonotype was observed many times. The chain carries TRBV7-2 and TRBJ1-5; 7 nucleotides match TRBD1. J was trimmed by 7 bases and V by 0 bases; bases with no gene match: 3. Germline V gene lookup returns CDR1 SGHTA and CDR2 FQGNSA. This CDR3 has 14 residues. DNA of the CDR3: TGTGCCAGCAGCTTAGCAGGGGGCGGGCAGCCCCAGCATTTT. It yields the protein CASSLAGGGQPQHF.

V usage is TRBV19 and J usage is TRBJ2-5; D call uncertain. The CDR3 consists of 11 residues. Per the germline V gene, CDR1 is LNHDA and CDR2 is SQIVND (reference sequence). Trimming shortened V by 6 bases and J by 4 bases, and 6 bases separated the two germline ends. The chain's CDR3 is CASRERETQYF. The CDR3, as DNA: TGTGCCAGTAGGGAGCGAGAGACCCAGTACTTC. Combining the CDR3 with reference TRBV19 and TRBJ2-5 gives the whole variable domain DGGITQSPKYLFRKEGQNVTLSCEQNLNHDAMYWYRQDPGQGLRLIYYSQIVNDFQKGDIAEGYSVSREKKESFPLTVTSAQKNPTAFYLCASRERETQYFGPGTRLLVL.

At least ten counts were recorded for this clonotype. This chain connects TRBV7-9 to TRBJ2-2; D gene unclear. This CDR3 spans 13 amino acids. Germline CDR1 is SEHNR and CDR2 is FQNEAQ (reference sequence). Trimming took 6 bases from V and 7 from J, leaving 12 bases between them. CDR3 DNA: TGTGCCAGCAGGGACCGATCGGTCGGGGAGCTGTTTTTT. Amino acids: CASRDRSVGELFF.

This clonotype was found a few times. This chain links TRBV7-9 with TRBJ2-3; a weak D match, TRBD2 (7 bases). In germline, CDR1 is SEHNR, CDR2 FQNEAQ (reference sequence). V lost 4 bases to trimming and J lost 5 bases, with 16 bases between them. This CDR3 contains 15 residues. The CDR3 region is CASSSRGAAGDTQYF. The CDR3 region has the DNA TGTGCCAGCAGCTCCCGGGGGGCCGCGGGAGATACGCAGTATTTT.

In this sample, this clonotype turned up a few times. The V gene is TRBV7-8, the J gene TRBJ1-5, with D perhaps matching TRBD1 (5 bases). V lost 1 base and J 7 bases, leaving 11 bases between the germline ends. The CDR3 is 14 residues long. Germline loops: CDR1 SGHVS, CDR2 FQNEAQ. Here the CDR3 reads CASSLEGAWQPQHF. The CDR3 DNA reads as TGTGCCAGCAGCTTAGAAGGGGCCTGGCAGCCCCAGCATTTT.